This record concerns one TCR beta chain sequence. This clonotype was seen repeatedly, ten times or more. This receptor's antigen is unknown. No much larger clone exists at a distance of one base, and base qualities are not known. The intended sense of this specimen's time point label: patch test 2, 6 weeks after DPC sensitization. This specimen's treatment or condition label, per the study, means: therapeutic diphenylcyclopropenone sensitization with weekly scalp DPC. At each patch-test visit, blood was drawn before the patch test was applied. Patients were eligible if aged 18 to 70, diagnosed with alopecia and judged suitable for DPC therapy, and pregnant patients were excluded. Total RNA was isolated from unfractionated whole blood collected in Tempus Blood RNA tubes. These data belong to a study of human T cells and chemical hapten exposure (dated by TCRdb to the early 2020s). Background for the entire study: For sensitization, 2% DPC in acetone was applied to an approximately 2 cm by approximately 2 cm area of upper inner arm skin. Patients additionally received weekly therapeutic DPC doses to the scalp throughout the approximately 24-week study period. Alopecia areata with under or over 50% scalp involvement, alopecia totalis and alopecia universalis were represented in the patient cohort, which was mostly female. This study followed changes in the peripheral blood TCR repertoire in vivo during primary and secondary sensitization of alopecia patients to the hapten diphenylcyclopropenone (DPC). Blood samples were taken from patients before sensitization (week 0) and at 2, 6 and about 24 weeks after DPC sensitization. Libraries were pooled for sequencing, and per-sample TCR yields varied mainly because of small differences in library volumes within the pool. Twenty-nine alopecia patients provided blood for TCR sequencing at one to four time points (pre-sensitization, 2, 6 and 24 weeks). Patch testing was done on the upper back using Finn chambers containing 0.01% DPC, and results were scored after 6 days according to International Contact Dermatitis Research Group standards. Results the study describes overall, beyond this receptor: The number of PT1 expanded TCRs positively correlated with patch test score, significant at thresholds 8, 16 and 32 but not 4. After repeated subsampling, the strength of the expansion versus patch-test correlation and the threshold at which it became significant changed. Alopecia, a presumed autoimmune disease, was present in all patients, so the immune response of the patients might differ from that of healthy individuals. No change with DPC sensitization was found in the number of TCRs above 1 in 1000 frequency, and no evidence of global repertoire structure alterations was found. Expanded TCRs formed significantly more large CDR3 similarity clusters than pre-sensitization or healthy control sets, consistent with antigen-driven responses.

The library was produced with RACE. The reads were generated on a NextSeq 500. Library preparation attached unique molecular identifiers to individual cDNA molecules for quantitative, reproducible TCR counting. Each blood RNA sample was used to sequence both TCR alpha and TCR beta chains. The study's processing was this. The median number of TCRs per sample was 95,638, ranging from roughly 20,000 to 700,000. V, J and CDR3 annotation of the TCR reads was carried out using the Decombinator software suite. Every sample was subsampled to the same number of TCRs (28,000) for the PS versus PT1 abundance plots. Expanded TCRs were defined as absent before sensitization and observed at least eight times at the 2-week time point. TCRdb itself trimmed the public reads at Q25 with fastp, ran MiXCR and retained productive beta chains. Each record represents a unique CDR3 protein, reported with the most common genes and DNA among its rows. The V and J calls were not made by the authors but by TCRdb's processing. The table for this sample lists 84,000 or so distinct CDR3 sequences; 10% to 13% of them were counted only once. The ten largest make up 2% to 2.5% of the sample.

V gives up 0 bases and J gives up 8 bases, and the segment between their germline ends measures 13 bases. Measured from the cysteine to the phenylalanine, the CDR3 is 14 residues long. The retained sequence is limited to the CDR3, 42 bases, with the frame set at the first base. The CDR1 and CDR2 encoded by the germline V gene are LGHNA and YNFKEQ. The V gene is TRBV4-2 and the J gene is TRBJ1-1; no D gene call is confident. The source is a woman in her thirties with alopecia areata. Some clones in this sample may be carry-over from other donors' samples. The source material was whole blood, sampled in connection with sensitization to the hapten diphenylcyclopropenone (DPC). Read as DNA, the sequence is TGTGCCAGCAGCCAAGATGGCGGGAGTGGAGAAGCTTTCTTT. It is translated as CASSQDGGSGEAFF.